The source of this T cell receptor (beta chain) is a study of blood T cell repertoires in COVID-19. Germline V gene lookup returns CDR1 KGHSY and CDR2 FQNENV. The CDR3 runs to 14 residues. Between the trimmed V and J ends, which lost 0 bases and 5 bases, there was a span of 10 bases. TCRdb keeps only in-frame clones here, not all; method: immunoSEQ multiplex PCR. Of a few hundred thousand clones listed, 85% to 90% are singletons. This chain connects TRBV16 to TRBJ1-2; tentatively, D is TRBD1 (6 bases). The sample was PBMCs or T cells enriched from blood (not recorded which). The receptor's source is a woman aged 35 to 49 who had recovered from COVID-19. The CDR3: CASSQSSGDYGYTF. CDR3 coding DNA: TGTGCCAGCAGCCAATCATCAGGGGATTATGGCTACACCTTC.